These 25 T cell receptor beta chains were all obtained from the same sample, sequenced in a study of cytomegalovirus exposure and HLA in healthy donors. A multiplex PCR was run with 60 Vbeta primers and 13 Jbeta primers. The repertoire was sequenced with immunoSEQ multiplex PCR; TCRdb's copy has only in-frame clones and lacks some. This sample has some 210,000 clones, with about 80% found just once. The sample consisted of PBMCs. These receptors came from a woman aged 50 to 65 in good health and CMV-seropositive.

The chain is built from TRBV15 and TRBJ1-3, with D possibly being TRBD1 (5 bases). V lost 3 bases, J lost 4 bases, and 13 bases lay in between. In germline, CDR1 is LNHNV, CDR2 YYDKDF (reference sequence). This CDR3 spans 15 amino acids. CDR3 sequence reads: CATSRDQGFGNTIYF. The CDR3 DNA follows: TGTGCCACCAGCAGGGACCAGGGCTTCGGAAACACCATATATTTT.

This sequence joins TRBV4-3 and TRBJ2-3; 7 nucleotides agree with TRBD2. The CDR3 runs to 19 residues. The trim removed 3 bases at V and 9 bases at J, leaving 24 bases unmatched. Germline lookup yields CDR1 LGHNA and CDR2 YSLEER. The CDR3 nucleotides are TGCGCCAGCAGCCAGAGATCCCCGGGACTATTTTTAGCCTCATGGACGCAGTATTTT. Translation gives CASSQRSPGLFLASWTQYF.

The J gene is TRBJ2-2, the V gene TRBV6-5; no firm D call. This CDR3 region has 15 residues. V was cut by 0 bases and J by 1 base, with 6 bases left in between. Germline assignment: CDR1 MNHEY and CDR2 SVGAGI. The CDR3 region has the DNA TGTGCCAGCAGTTACTCTTCGGGGAACACCGGGGAGCTGTTTTTT. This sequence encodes CASSYSSGNTGELFF.

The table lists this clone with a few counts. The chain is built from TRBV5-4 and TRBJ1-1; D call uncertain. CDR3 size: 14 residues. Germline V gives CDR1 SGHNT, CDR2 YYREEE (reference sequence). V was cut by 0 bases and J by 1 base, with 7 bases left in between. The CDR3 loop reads CASSLVGPNTEAFF. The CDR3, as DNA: TGTGCCAGCAGCTTGGTCGGTCCGAACACTGAAGCTTTCTTT.

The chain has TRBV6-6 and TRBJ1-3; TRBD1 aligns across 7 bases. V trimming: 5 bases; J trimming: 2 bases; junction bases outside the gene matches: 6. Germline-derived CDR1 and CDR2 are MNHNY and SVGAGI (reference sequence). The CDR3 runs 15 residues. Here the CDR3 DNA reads TGTGCCAGCAGTAGACAGGGAGGACCTGGAAACACCATATATTTT. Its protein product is CASSRQGGPGNTIYF.

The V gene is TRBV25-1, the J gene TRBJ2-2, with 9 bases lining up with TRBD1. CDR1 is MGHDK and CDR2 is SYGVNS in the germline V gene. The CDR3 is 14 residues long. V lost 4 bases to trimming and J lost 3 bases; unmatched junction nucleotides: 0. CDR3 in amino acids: CASSGQGDTGELFF. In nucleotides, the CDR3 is TGTGCCAGCAGTGGACAGGGGGACACCGGGGAGCTGTTTTTT.

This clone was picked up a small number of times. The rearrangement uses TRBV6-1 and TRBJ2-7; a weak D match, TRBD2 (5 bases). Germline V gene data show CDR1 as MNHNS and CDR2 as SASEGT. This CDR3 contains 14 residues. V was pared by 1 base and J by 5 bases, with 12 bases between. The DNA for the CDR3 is TGTGCCAGCAGTGAAGACCGGGGTAGGGACGAGCAGTACTTC. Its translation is CASSEDRGRDEQYF.

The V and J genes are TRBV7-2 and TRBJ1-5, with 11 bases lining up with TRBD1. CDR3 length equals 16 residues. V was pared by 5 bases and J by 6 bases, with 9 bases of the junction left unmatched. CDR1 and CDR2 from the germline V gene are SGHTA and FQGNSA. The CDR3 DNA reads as TGTGCCAGCAGCCCCAGGGCGGGACAGGGGGTTCAGCCCCAGCATTTT. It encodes CASSPRAGQGVQPQHF. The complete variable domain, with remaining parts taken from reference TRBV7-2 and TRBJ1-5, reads GAGVSQSPSNKVTEKGKDVELRCDPISGHTALYWYRQSLGQGLEFLIYFQGNSAPDKSGLPSDRFSAERTGGSVSTLTIQRTQQEDSAVYLCASSPRAGQGVQPQHFGDGTRLSIL.

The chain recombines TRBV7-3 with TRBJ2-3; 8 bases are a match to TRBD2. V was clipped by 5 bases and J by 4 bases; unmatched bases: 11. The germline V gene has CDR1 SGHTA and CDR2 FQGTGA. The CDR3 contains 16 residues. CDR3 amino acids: CASSQRSGGGSDTQYF. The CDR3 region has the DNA TGTGCCAGCAGCCAACGTAGTGGCGGGGGGTCAGATACGCAGTATTTT.

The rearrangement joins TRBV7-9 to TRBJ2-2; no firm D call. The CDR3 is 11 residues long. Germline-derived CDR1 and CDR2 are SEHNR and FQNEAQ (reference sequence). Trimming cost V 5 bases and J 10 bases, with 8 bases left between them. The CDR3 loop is CASSPHTELFF. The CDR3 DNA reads TGTGCCAGCAGCCCCCACACGGAGCTGTTTTTT.

This CDR3 is CASSGSGFQPQHF. CDR3 sequence (DNA): TGTGCCAGCAGCGGGTCCGGGTTTCAGCCCCAGCATTTT. The chain employs TRBV25-1 and TRBJ1-5; the D is unclear. Germline assignment: CDR1 MGHDK and CDR2 SYGVNS. The CDR3 contains 13 residues. The V end lost 6 bases, the J end lost 6 bases, and 12 bases lay between the germline ends.

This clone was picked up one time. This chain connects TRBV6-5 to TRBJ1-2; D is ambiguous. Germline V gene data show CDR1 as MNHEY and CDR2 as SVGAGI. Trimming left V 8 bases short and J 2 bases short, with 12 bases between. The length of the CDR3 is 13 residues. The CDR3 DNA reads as TGTGCCAGCGGACGAAGACTAAACTATGGCTACACCTTC. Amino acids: CASGRRLNYGYTF.

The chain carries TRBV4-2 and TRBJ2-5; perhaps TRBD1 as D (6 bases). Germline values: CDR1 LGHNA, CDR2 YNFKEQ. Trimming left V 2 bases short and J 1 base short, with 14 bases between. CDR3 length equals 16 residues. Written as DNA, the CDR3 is TGTGCCAGCAGCCAATACTACAGGGCCCCCCAAGAGACCCAGTACTTC. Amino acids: CASSQYYRAPQETQYF.

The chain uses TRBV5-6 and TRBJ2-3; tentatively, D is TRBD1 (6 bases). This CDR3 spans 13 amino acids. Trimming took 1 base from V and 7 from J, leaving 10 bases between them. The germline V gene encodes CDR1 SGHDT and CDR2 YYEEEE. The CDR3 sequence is CASSLLGANTQYF. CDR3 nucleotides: TGTGCCAGCAGCTTGTTGGGGGCCAATACGCAGTATTTT.

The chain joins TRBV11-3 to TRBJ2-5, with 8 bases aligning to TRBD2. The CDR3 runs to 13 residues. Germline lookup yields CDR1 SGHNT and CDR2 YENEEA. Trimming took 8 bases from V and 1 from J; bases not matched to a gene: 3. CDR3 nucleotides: TGTGCCAGCGCGGGGGGTCCCCAAGAGACCCAGTACTTC. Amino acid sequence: CASAGGPQETQYF.

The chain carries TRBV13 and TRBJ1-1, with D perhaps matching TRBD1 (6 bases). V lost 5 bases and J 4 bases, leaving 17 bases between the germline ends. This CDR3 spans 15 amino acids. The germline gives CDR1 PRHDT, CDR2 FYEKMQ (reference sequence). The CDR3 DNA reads TGTGCCAGCAGCACCCGGGGGGGGCGGTTCACTGAAGCTTTCTTT. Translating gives CASSTRGGRFTEAFF.

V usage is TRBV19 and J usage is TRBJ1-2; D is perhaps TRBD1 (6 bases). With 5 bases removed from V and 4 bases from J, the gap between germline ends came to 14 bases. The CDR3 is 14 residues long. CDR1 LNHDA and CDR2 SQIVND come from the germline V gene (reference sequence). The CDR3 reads CASSAQSGVYGYTF. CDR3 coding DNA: TGTGCCAGTAGTGCACAGTCAGGGGTCTATGGCTACACCTTC.

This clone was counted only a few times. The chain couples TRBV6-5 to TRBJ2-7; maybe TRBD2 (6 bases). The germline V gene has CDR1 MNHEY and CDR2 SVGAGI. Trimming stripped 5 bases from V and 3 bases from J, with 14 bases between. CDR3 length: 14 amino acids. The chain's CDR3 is CASSETEGGYEQYF. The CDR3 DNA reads TGTGCCAGCAGTGAAACGGAGGGAGGCTACGAGCAGTACTTC.

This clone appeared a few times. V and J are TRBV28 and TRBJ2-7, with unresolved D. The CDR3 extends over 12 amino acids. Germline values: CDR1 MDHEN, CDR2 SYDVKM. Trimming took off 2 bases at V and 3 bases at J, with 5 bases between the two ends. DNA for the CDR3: TGTGCCAGCAGTTTAGTCAGCTACGAGCAGTACTTC. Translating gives CASSLVSYEQYF.

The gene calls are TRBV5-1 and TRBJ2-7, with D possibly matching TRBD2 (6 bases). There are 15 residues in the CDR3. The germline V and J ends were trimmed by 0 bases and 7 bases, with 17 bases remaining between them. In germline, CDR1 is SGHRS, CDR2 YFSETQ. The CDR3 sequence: CASSLVRGIMGEQYF. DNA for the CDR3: TGCGCCAGCAGCTTGGTACGGGGGATTATGGGGGAGCAGTACTTC.

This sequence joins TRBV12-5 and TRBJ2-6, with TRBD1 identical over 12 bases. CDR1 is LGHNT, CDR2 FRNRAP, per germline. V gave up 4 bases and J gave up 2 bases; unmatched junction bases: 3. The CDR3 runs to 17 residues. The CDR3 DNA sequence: TGTGCTAGTGGTTGGGGGACAGGGGGCCCTGGGGCCAACGTCCTGACTTTC. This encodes CASGWGTGGPGANVLTF.

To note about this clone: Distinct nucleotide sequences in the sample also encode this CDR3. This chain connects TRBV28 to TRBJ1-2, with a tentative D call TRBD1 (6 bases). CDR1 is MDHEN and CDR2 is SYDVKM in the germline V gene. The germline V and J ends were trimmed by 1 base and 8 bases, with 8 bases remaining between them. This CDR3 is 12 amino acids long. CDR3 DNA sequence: TGTGCCAGCAGTTTATCAGGGGACGGCTACACCTTC. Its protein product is CASSLSGDGYTF.

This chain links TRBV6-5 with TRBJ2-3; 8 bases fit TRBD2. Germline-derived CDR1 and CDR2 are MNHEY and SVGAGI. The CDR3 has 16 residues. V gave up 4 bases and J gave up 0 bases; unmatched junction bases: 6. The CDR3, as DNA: TGTGCCAGCAGTTCAGCCCGGGGGGGTAGCACAGATACGCAGTATTTT. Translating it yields CASSSARGGSTDTQYF.

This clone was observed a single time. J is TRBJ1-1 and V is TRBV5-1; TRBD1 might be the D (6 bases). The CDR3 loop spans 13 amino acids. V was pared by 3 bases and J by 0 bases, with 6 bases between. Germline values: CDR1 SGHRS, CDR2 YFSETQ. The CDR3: CASSWGLNTEAFF. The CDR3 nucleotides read TGCGCCAGCAGCTGGGGGCTGAACACTGAAGCTTTCTTT.

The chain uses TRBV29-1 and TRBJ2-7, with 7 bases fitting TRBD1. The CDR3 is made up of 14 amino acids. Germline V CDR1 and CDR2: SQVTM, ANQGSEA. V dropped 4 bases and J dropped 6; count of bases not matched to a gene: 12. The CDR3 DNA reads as TGCAGCGTTGTAGGGACAGTATCTTCTAGCGAGCAGTACTTC. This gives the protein CSVVGTVSSSEQYF.